This T cell receptor beta chain was obtained from a study of response to subunit inactivated influenza vaccine. Via MiXCR, TCRdb re-called the RT-PCR reads, giving one row per CDR3 protein. The sample lists more than 500,000 distinct CDR3 sequences, approximately 11% seen once, with approximately 11% in the top ten. The CDR3 totals 16 residues. V was pared by 5 bases and J by 5 bases, with 20 bases between. CDR1 is SGHTA and CDR2 is FQGNSA in the germline V gene. This clonotype was detected a few times. The sample was also reused in another study, on T cells expressing NK-cell markers. That report adds: 5'RACE template switching built TCR beta cDNA with unique molecular identifiers.

Sequenced here: PBMCs from blood, sampled on the day of vaccination. This receptor was obtained from a man in his fifties or sixties who received an inactivated influenza vaccine. The V and J genes are TRBV7-2 and TRBJ2-3, with D perhaps TRBD1 (5 bases). Written as DNA, the CDR3 is TGTGCCAGCAGCCTCAATGCCAGGGCTATACTAGATACGCAGTATTTT. Its protein product is CASSLNARAILDTQYF. Supplemented by reference TRBV7-2 and TRBJ2-3, the full variable domain reads GAGVSQSPSNKVTEKGKDVELRCDPISGHTALYWYRQSLGQGLEFLIYFQGNSAPDKSGLPSDRFSAERTGGSVSTLTIQRTQQEDSAVYLCASSLNARAILDTQYFGPGTRLTVL.